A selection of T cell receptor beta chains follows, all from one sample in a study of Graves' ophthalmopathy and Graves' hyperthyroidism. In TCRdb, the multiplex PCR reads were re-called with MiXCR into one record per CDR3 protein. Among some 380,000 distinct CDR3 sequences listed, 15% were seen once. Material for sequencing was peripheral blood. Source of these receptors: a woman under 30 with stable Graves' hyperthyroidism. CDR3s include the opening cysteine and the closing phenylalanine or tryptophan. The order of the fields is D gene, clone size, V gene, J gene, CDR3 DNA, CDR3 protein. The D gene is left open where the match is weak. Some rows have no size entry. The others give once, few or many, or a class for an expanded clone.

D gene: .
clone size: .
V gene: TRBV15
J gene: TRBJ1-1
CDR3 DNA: TGTGCCACCAGCAGAGAGGCGATCACTGAAGCTTTCTTT
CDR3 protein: CATSREAITEAFF

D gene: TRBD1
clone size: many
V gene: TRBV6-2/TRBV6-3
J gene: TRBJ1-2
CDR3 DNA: TGTGCCAGCAGTGTGGGACAGGCCTATGGCTACACCTTC
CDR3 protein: CASSVGQAYGYTF

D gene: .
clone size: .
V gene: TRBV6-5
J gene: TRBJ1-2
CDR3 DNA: TGTGCCAGCAGTTTGAAAGTGACCTATGGCTACACCTTC
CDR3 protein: CASSLKVTYGYTF

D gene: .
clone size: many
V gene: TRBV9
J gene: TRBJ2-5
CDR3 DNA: TGTGCCAGCAGCGTTGGTGCACCTGAGACCCAGTACTTC
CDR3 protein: CASSVGAPETQYF

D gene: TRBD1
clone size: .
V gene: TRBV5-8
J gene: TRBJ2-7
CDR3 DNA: TGTGCCAGCAGCCGGGACAGGGGCTACTCCTACGAGCAGTACTTC
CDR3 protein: CASSRDRGYSYEQYF

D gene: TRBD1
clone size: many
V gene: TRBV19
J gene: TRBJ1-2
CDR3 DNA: TGTGCCAGTAAGCCGGCAGGGGGCTATTCGGGCGGCTACACCTTC
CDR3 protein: CASKPAGGYSGGYTF

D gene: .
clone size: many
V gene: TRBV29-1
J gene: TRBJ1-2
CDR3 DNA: TGCAGCGTTGGACCAGGTAACAAGGGCTATGGCTACACCTTC
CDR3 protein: CSVGPGNKGYGYTF

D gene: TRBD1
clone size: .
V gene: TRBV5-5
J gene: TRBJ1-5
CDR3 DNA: TGTGCCAGCTCAGGGGGGCCGAATCAGCCCCAGCATTTT
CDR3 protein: CASSGGPNQPQHF

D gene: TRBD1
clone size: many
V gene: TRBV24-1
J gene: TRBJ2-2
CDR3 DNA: TGTGCCACCAGTGGCCGGGTAGGGGACAGGCGAGACACCGGGGAGCTGTTTTTT
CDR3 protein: CATSGRVGDRRDTGELFF

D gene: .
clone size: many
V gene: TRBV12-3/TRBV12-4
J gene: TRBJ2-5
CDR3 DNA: TGTGCCAGCAGTTTTCAGTGGGGGGAGCAAGAGACCCAGTACTTC
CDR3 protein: CASSFQWGEQETQYF

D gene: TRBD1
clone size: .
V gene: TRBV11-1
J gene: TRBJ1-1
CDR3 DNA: TGTGCCGGGCAGGAGACAGGGGGCCGGAGTGGGAACACTGAAGCTTTCTTT
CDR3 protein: CAGQETGGRSGNTEAFF

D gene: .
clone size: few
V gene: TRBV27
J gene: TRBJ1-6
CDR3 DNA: TGTGCCAGCAGGGTTTCCTATAATTCACCCCTCCACTTT
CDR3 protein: CASRVSYNSPLHF

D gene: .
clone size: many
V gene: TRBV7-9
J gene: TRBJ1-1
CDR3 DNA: TGTGCCAGCAGCTTAAGGTTGAGTGGTGGTCGGACTGAAGCTTTCTTT
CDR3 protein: CASSLRLSGGRTEAFF

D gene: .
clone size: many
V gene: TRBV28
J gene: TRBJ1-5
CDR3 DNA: TGTGCCAGCAGTTTGAGAGACTATCAGCCCCAGCATTTT
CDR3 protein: CASSLRDYQPQHF

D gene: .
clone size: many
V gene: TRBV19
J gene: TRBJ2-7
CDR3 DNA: TGTGCCAGTAGTATAGATCTCCACGAGCAGTACTTC
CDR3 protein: CASSIDLHEQYF

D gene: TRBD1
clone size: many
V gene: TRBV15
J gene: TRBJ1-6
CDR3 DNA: TGTGCCACCAGCAGGGATATTACAGGGGATTCACCCCTCCACTTT
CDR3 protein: CATSRDITGDSPLHF

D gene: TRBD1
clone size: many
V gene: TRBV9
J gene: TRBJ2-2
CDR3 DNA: TGTGCCAGCAGCTACTCGAGAGGGGGACAGAGGAACACCGGGGAGCTGTTTTTT
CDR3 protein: CASSYSRGGQRNTGELFF

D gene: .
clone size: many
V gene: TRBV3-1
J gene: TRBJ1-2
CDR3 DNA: TGTGCCAGCAGCCAAGGAGAGGCAGGCTTCTATGGCTACACCTTC
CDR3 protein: CASSQGEAGFYGYTF

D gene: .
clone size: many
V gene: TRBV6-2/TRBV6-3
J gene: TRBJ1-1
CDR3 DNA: TGTGCCAGCCGGTGGGGGTTGACTGAAGCTTTCTTT
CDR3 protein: CASRWGLTEAFF

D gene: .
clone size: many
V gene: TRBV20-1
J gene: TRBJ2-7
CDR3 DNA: TGCAGTGCTACAACACGTGGGACTGAGGTTGTTGCGAAGCAGTACTTC
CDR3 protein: CSATTRGTEVVAKQYF

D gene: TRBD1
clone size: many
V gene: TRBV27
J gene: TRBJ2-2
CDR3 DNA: TGTGCCAGCAGTTTGACAGGGGCGACCACCGGGGAGCTGTTTTTT
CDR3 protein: CASSLTGATTGELFF

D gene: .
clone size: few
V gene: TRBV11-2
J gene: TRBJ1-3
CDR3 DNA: TGTGCCAGCAGCTTAGAGGAGGGAAACACCATATATTTT
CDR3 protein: CASSLEEGNTIYF

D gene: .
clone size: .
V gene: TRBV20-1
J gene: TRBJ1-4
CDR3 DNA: TGCAGTGCTAGAGATCTTGGCGGGTCTTCTAATGAAAAACTGTTTTTT
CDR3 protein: CSARDLGGSSNEKLFF

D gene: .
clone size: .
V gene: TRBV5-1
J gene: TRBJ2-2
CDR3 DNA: TGCGCCAGCAGCTTGGCGCAGCAGGAGCTGTTTTTT
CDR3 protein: CASSLAQQELFF

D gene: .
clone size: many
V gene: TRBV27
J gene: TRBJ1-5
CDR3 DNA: TGTGCCAGCAGTTTAACACAGGGTATGGAGACCCAGCATTTT
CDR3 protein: CASSLTQGMETQHF

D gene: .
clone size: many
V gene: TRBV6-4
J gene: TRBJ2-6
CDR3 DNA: TGTGCCAGCGGAAAGGGTGTGGAGGGGTCAGGGGCCAACGTCCTGACTTTC
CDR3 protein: CASGKGVEGSGANVLTF

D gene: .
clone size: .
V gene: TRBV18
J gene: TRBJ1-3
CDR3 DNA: TGTGCCAGCTCCCAGCGGGGCCCGGCGGATTTT
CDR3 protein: CASSQRGPADF

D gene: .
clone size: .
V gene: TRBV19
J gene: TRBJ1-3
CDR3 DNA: TGTGCCAGTACTCACCTGCAGGGAAACACCATATATTTT
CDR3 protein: CASTHLQGNTIYF

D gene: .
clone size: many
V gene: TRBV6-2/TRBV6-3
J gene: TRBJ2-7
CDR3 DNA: TGTGCCAGCAGTCACTCTGGAGAGCAGTACTTC
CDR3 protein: CASSHSGEQYF

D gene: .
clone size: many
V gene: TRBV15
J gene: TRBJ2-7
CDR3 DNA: TGTGCCACCAGCAGAGAGACAGGGAGGTCCTACGAGCAGTACTTC
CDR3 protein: CATSRETGRSYEQYF

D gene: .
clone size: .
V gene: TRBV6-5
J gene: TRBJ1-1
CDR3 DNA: TGTGCCAGCAGTTACTCGATCGGGAATCCGGCTTTCTTT
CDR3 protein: CASSYSIGNPAFF

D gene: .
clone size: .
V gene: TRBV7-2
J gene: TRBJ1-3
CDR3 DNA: TGTGCCAGCTTAAATAGTTCTAGCTCTGGAAACACCATATATTTT
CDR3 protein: CASLNSSSSGNTIYF

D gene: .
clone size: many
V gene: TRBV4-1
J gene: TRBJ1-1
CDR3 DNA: TGCGCCAGCACCCCGCCGGAGGGCGCCGCTGAAGCTTTCTTT
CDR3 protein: CASTPPEGAAEAFF

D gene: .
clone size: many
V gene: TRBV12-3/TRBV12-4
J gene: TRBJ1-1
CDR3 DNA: TGTGCCAGCAGCCGGATCCCAATGAACACTGAAGCTTTCTTT
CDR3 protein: CASSRIPMNTEAFF

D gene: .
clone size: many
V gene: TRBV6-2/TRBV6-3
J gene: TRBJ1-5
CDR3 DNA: TGTGCCAGCATAACGACACGGGGCCTCGGAGGCAATCAGCCCCAGCATTTT
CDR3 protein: CASITTRGLGGNQPQHF

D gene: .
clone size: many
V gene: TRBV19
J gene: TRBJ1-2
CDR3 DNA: TGTGCCAGTAGTTATCAGGCACATGGCTACACCTTC
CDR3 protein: CASSYQAHGYTF

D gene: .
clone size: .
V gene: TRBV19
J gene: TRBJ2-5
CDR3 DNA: TGTGCCAGTAGTTCGACAGGGAGGTACCAAGAGGCCCAGTACTTC
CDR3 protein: CASSSTGRYQEAQYF

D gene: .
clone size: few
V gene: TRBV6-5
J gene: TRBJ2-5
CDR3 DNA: TGTGCCAGCAGTTACGGGCGCAGGGTGGAGACCCAGTACTTC
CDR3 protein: CASSYGRRVETQYF

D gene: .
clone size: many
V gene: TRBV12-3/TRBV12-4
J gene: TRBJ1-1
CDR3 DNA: TGTGCCAGCAGTATTCACGCGAACACTGAAGCTTTCTTT
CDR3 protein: CASSIHANTEAFF

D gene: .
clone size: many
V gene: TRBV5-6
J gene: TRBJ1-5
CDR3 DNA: TGTGCCAGCAGCTTGGCGAGGGGAGGTGATAGACGGCCCCAGCATTTT
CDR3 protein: CASSLARGGDRRPQHF

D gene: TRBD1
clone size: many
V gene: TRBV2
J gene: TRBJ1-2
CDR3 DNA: TGTGCCAGCAATGAACAGGGGGCGAGTGGCTATGGCTACACCTTC
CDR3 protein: CASNEQGASGYGYTF

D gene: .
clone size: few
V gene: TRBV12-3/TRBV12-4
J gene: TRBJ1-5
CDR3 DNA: TGTGCCAGCAGTTCAGAGGGGCCCTATAGCAATCAGCCCCAGCATTTT
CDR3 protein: CASSSEGPYSNQPQHF

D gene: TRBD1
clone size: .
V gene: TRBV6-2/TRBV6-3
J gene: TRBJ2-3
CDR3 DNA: TGTGCCAGCAGACTTTTACAGGGGGTGGGCACAGATACGCAGTATTTC
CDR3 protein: CASRLLQGVGTDTQYF

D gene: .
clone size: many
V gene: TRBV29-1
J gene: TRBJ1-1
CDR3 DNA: TGCAGCGTTGAAAGGTCGAACACTGAAGCTTTCTTT
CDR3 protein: CSVERSNTEAFF

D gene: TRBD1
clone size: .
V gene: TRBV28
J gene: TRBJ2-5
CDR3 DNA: TGTGCCAGCAGATCTATCGGTGGGACAGCCCAAGAGACCCAGTACTTC
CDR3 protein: CASRSIGGTAQETQYF

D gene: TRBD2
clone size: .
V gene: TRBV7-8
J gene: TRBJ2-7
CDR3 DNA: TGTGCCAGCAGCATGACTAGCGGGAGAGGGAACGAGCAGTACTTC
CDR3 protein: CASSMTSGRGNEQYF

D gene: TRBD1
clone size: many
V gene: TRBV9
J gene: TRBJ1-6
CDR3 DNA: TGTGCCAGCAGATCAGGGACAGCTCATAATTCACCCCTCCACTTT
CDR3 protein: CASRSGTAHNSPLHF

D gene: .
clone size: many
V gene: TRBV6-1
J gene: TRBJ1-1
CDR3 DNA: TGTGCCAGCAGACGCCGACAGTCCACTGAAGCTTTCTTT
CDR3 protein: CASRRRQSTEAFF

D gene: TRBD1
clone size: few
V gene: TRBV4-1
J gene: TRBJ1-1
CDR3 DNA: TGCGCCAGCAGCCAGCCTCCGGGACAGGGGGACACTGAAGCTTTCTTT
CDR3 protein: CASSQPPGQGDTEAFF

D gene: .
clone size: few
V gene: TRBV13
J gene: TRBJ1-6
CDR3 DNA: TGTGCCAGCAGACCAGGGGCTGCGACACCCCTCCACTTT
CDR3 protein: CASRPGAATPLHF

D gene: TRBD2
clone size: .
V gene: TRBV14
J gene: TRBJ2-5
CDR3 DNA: TGTGCCAGCAGCCAGCTAGGGACTAGGGAGACCCAGTACTTC
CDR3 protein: CASSQLGTRETQYF

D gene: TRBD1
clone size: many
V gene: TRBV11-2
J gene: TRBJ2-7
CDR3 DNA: TGTGCCAGCAGCTTGGATCAATACAGGGGGTCCTACGAGCAGTACTTC
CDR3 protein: CASSLDQYRGSYEQYF

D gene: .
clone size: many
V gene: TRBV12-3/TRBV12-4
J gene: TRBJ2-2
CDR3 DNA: TGTGCCAGCAGTTTTCTCCGGAACGCCGGGGAGCTGTTTTTT
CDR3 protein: CASSFLRNAGELFF

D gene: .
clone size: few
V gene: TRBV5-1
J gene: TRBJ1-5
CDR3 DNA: TGCGCCAGCAAGGGGGGGTCGGATCAGCCCCAGCATTTT
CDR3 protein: CASKGGSDQPQHF

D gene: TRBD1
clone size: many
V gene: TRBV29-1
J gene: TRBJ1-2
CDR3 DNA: TGCAGCGTTGATGCGACAGGGGGCGGTGGCTACACCTTC
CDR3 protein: CSVDATGGGGYTF